The rows below give T cell receptor beta chains drawn from one sample of a study of regulatory dendritic cells for organ transplantation. TCRdb keeps only in-frame clones here, not all; method: immunoSEQ multiplex PCR. The sample comprises some 10,000 clones, about 66% of which are singletons, and over 15% rests with the top ten. The sequenced material came from memory CD8+ T cells from blood. These receptors all come from a human donor in good health. Each CDR3 is given with its conserved first and last residue. A D gene is named only where the DNA matches it firmly. Part of the rows lack a size; the others show once, few, many or a class for expanded clones.

D: .
size: .
J: TRBJ2-7
length: 13
V: TRBV5-4
DNA: TGTGCCAGCAGCATTCCGAAGGGGAACGAGCAGTACTTC
CDR3: CASSIPKGNEQYF

D: .
size: .
J: TRBJ1-5
length: 15
V: TRBV19
DNA: TGTGCCAGTAGAGAAGCCGGGGAAGCGTACCAGCCCCAGCATTTT
CDR3: CASREAGEAYQPQHF

D: .
size: .
J: TRBJ2-7
length: 15
V: TRBV28
DNA: TGTGCCAGCAGAACTGACAGGAAAGGAACCTACGAGCAGTACTTC
CDR3: CASRTDRKGTYEQYF

D: .
size: .
J: TRBJ1-1
length: 15
V: TRBV2
DNA: TGTGCCAGCAGTGAAGGCCGGGGTCTGAACACTGAAGCTTTCTTT
CDR3: CASSEGRGLNTEAFF

D: .
size: .
J: TRBJ2-3
length: 14
V: TRBV28
DNA: TGTGCCAGCAGTTTAGGGGTTGTGTTGGATACGCAGTATTTT
CDR3: CASSLGVVLDTQYF

D: .
size: .
J: TRBJ2-7
length: 14
V: TRBV7-2
DNA: TGTGCCAGCAGCTTACGCGGGACTCGCTACGAGCAGTACTTC
CDR3: CASSLRGTRYEQYF

D: .
size: .
J: TRBJ2-5
length: 15
V: TRBV9
DNA: TGTGCCAGCAGCGTAGAGGGCTCACCGGGGGAGACCCAGTACTTC
CDR3: CASSVEGSPGETQYF

D: TRBD1
size: few
J: TRBJ1-2
length: 13
V: TRBV6-1
DNA: TGTGCCAGCCTGGGACAGGGCCTCTATGGCTACACCTTC
CDR3: CASLGQGLYGYTF

D: .
size: .
J: TRBJ2-5
length: 13
V: TRBV5-1
DNA: TGCGCCAGCAGCTTTGAACTAGCCGAGACCCAGTACTTC
CDR3: CASSFELAETQYF

D: .
size: .
J: TRBJ2-5
length: 14
V: TRBV6-5
DNA: TGTGCCAGCAGTGAAGTGGGCAACCAAGAGACCCAGTACTTC
CDR3: CASSEVGNQETQYF

D: TRBD2
size: .
J: TRBJ2-1
length: 16
V: TRBV27
DNA: TGTGCCAGCAGGGTGGGGCTAGCGGGAGCCTACAATGAGCAGTTCTTC
CDR3: CASRVGLAGAYNEQFF

D: .
size: few
J: TRBJ1-3
length: 14
V: TRBV13
DNA: TGTGCCAGCAGCTTAGGACGTAGGGCAGACACCATATATTTT
CDR3: CASSLGRRADTIYF

D: .
size: .
J: TRBJ1-1
length: 15
V: TRBV4-3
DNA: TGCGCCAGCAGCCAAGTTGGGGGTCCCAGGACTGAAGCTTTCTTT
CDR3: CASSQVGGPRTEAFF

D: .
size: few
J: TRBJ2-7
length: 12
V: TRBV7-6
DNA: TGTGCCACCAGCCCAAGGAACTACGAGCAGTACTTC
CDR3: CATSPRNYEQYF

D: .
size: few
J: TRBJ2-2
length: 14
V: TRBV9
DNA: TGTGCCAGCAGCGTAGCGGGGCGTCGAGGGGAGCTGTTTTTT
CDR3: CASSVAGRRGELFF

D: TRBD2
size: .
J: TRBJ2-3
length: 13
V: TRBV6-6
DNA: TGTGCCAGCTCCCGACTAGCCACAGATACGCAGTATTTT
CDR3: CASSRLATDTQYF

D: .
size: few
J: TRBJ2-3
length: 15
V: TRBV4-2
DNA: TGTGCCAGCAGTCTAGAGGTAGCTAGCACAGATACGCAGTATTTT
CDR3: CASSLEVASTDTQYF